This T cell receptor (beta chain) was captured by sequencing in a study of OX40 agonist ivuxolimab in advanced cancers. The study's findings and limits: Mean expanded clone counts were higher in CD8+ than CD4+ T cells. Dosing at 0.1 to 3.0 mg/kg was accompanied by clonal expansion of CD4+ and CD8+ blood T cells by week 6.

After removal of 8 bases from V and 8 bases from J, the junction contained 15 bases not matched to a gene. The CDR3 is 16 residues long. Germline CDR1 is LGHNA and CDR2 is YSLEER. Comments on this clone: Its antigen is unidentified.

Generated by immunoSEQ multiplex PCR, the TCRdb table keeps only in-frame clones and is missing some. The sample lists approximately 80,000 clones; about 89% were seen once. The genes are TRBV4-3 and TRBJ2-1; 10 bases match TRBD2. Sample: CD4+ or CD8+ T cells sorted from blood, taken in a trial of the OX40 agonist ivuxolimab. The sequence was collected from an adult with an advanced solid tumor such as melanoma, head and neck, liver or kidney cancer. CDR3 in amino acids: CASRAGLAGEYDEQFF. The CDR3 DNA sequence: TGCGCCAGCCGAGCCGGTCTAGCGGGGGAATATGATGAGCAGTTCTTC.